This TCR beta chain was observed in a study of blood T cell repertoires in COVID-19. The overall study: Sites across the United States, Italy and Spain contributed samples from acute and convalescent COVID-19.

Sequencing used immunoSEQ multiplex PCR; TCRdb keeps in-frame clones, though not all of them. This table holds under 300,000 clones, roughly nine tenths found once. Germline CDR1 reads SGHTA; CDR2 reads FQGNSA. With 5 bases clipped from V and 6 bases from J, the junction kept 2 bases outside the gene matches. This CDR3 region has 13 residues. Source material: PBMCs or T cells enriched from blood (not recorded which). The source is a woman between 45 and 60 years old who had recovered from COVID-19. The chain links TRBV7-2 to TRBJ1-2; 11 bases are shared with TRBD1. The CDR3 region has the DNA TGTGCCAGCAGCCAGGACAGGGGGCATGGCTACACCTTC. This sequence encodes CASSQDRGHGYTF.